The clone carrying this T cell receptor beta chain was observed a handful of times. Positively selected for CCR7, the CD45RO-negative cells used as naive CD8 cells excluded terminally differentiated effector memory CD45RA+ cells. The data stem from a study of shared clonotypes between healthy human individuals. Sequenced by immunoSEQ multiplex PCR; TCRdb stores in-frame clones only, minus some. The sample has about 2.2 million clones, 93% seen once. The receptor was isolated from a man younger than 30 in good health. Some clones in this sample may be carry-over from other donors' samples. Source material: naive CD8+ T cells from PBMCs.

The CDR3 nucleotides are TGTGCCTGGACCTTAGTACGTGAGGGGACTCTGAACACTGAAGCTTTCTTT. It is translated as CAWTLVREGTLNTEAFF. The chain carries TRBV30 and TRBJ1-1; possible D gene TRBD1, 5 bases. The CDR3 loop spans 17 amino acids. The ends were cut back, 4 bases at V and 0 bases at J, with 21 bases in the middle. The germline V gene has CDR1 GTSNPN and CDR2 SVGIG (reference sequence).